Shown below are 10 T cell receptor beta chains from a single sample sequenced in a study of shared clonotypes between healthy human individuals (dated by TCRdb to about 2020). Libraries were prepared through the immunoSEQ multiplex PCR assay. Drawn from immuneACCESS, this table holds only the in-frame rearrangements with V and J called that TCRdb kept. Clones are partly lost; checked studies trace under half to an unresolved V gene and leave the rest unexplained. This sample is represented by 2 million to 2.5 million clones; approximately 94% of them were singletons. Over 0.1% of the sample lies in the top ten. Sequencing input: naive CD4+ T cells sorted from blood. The sample's cell subset or site, from its label and the paper: CD45RA+ positively selected. These receptors originate from a man aged 18 to 29 in good health.

The chain combines TRBV28 with TRBJ2-7; 9 bases map to TRBD1. This CDR3 has 15 amino acids. CDR1 and CDR2 from the germline V gene are MDHEN and SYDVKM. J lost 4 bases, V lost 6 bases, and 10 bases had no gene match. CDR3: CASRGTGGDGYEQYF. In nucleotides, the CDR3 is TGTGCCAGCAGGGGAACAGGGGGCGACGGGTACGAGCAGTACTTC.

This clone came up once. The same CDR3 is also encoded by other DNA sequences in this sample. The genes are TRBV5-1 and TRBJ2-3; the D is unclear. There are 14 residues in the CDR3. Trimming left V 0 bases short and J 0 bases short, with 5 bases between. Germline V gene lookup returns CDR1 SGHRS and CDR2 YFSETQ. CDR3: CASSLVQSTDTQYF. CDR3 DNA sequence: TGCGCCAGCAGCTTGGTTCAGAGCACAGATACGCAGTATTTT.

The gene calls are TRBV4-3 and TRBJ2-2; D is possibly TRBD1 (6 bases). V was cut by 2 bases and J by 7 bases, with 14 bases left in between. The germline V gene has CDR1 LGHNA and CDR2 YSLEER. This CDR3 comprises 15 residues. This CDR3 is CASSQNQGFGGELFF. CDR3 DNA: TGCGCCAGCAGCCAAAACCAGGGGTTCGGCGGGGAGCTGTTTTTT.

This clone was seen just once. V usage is TRBV6-1 and J usage is TRBJ2-5; perhaps TRBD1 as D (6 bases). With 3 bases removed from V and 1 base from J, the gap between germline ends came to 12 bases. From germline, CDR1 is MNHNS and CDR2 SASEGT. The CDR3 is made up of 15 amino acids. In DNA form, the CDR3 reads TGTGCCAGCAGTGACGGGACATCCGTCCAAGAGACCCAGTACTTC. Encoded protein: CASSDGTSVQETQYF.

The chain couples TRBV2 to TRBJ1-3; a possible D gene is TRBD1 (5 bases). Germline lookup yields CDR1 SNHLY and CDR2 FYNNEI. V was clipped by 8 bases and J by 0 bases, with 14 bases between them. The CDR3 is made up of 15 amino acids. DNA of the CDR3: TGTGCCAGCCAACGGGGCACGAGCTCTGGAAACACCATATATTTT. As protein: CASQRGTSSGNTIYF. Full variable domain (missing parts from reference TRBV2 and TRBJ1-3): EPEVTQTPSHQVTQMGQEVILRCVPISNHLYFYWYRQILGQKVEFLVSFYNNEISEKSEIFDDQFSVERPDGSNFTLKIRSTKLEDSAMYFCASQRGTSSGNTIYFGEGSWLTVV.

The chain combines TRBV29-1 with TRBJ2-3; 8 bases map to TRBD1. Per germline, CDR1 SQVTM and CDR2 ANQGSEA. The ends lost 7 bases at V and 4 bases at J; junction bases unmatched: 7. The CDR3 is 13 amino acids. CDR3 sequence reads: CSARQGQADTQYF. CDR3 nucleotides: TGCAGCGCCAGACAGGGGCAAGCAGATACGCAGTATTTT.

This clone occurred once. The chain carries TRBV6-6 and TRBJ1-5; 8 nucleotides line up with TRBD1. The junction had 8 bases not matched to a gene; V was cut back by 9 bases and J by 7 bases. Germline V gene data show CDR1 as MNHNY and CDR2 as SVGAGI (reference sequence). The CDR3 has 13 amino acids. DNA of the CDR3: TGTGCCAGTATGACAGGGGACGGCCAGCCCCAGCATTTT. Amino acid sequence: CASMTGDGQPQHF.

Worth noting for this clone: This sample includes further DNA sequences coding for the same CDR3. The rearrangement links TRBV2 to TRBJ2-2; no clear D gene. This CDR3 region has 14 residues. The germline V gene encodes CDR1 SNHLY and CDR2 FYNNEI. The V gene lost 0 bases and the J gene lost 2 bases, with 4 bases spanning the gap. In DNA form, the CDR3 reads TGTGCCAGCAGTGAAGCGGGCAACACCGGGGAGCTGTTTTTT. This gives the protein CASSEAGNTGELFF.

This rearrangement joins TRBV27 to TRBJ1-2; D not resolved. The V gene's germline CDR1 is MNHEY and CDR2 SMNVEV (reference sequence). The CDR3 has 14 residues. Trimming cost V 0 bases and J 3 bases, with 8 bases left between them. In nucleotides, the CDR3 is TGTGCCAGCAGTTTATCTTTCAGAGACTATGGCTACACCTTC. Encoded protein: CASSLSFRDYGYTF.

The count of this clone is one. V usage is TRBV7-9 and J usage is TRBJ1-3; 9 positions match TRBD1. J lost 1 base, V lost 5 bases, and 0 bases had no gene match. Germline V lookup: CDR1 SEHNR, CDR2 FQNEAQ (reference sequence). The length of the CDR3 is 14 residues. This CDR3 reads CASSGTGSGNTIYF. The CDR3, as DNA: TGTGCCAGCAGCGGGACAGGGTCTGGAAACACCATATATTTT.